A single count supports the clone carrying this TCR beta chain. The CDR3 has 13 amino acids. CDR1 and CDR2 from the germline V gene are SNHLY and FYNNEI. The V gene end was trimmed by 6 bases and the J gene end by 7 bases; junction bases not matched to a gene: 5. In the authors' workflow: Amplification with reference gene primers provided the estimates of nucleated cell counts. Clones were read by immunoSEQ multiplex PCR, and TCRdb kept only the in-frame ones, dropping some. The V and J calls and the clone size are those of that table, but D and trimming were determined from the DNA. The sample holds 250,000 to 400,000 clones, roughly nine tenths seen once. Enrolled through a virtual design, the participants were between 18 and 89 years of age and came from roughly 22 US areas. Cohort 3 donors counted as recovered after two negative PCRs, clearance, or resolved symptoms. These data originate in a study of blood T cell repertoires in COVID-19. Study at large: The cDNA or gDNA used as material had been derived from T cells, B-cell-depleted T cells, or PBMCs.

Sequencing was performed on PBMCs or T cells enriched from blood (not recorded which). This receptor was identified in a man between 60 and 75 years old who had recovered from COVID-19. This rearrangement joins TRBV2 to TRBJ2-2; 7 nucleotides match TRBD2. CDR3 bases: TGTGCCAGCAGGGACCAGCGGGGCGGGGAGCTGTTTTTT. Amino acids: CASRDQRGGELFF. The variable domain in full, completed from reference TRBV2 and TRBJ2-2, reads EPEVTQTPSHQVTQMGQEVILRCVPISNHLYFYWYRQILGQKVEFLVSFYNNEISEKSEIFDDQFSVERPDGSNFTLKIRSTKLEDSAMYFCASRDQRGGELFFGEGSRLTVL.